This record covers a single TCR beta chain. Antigen unknown. The entry originates in a study of OX40 agonist ivuxolimab in advanced cancers. Overall study findings and caveats: The study observed clonal expansion of CD4+ and CD8+ blood T cells by week 6 at 0.1 to 3.0 mg/kg. Expanded clones belonging to CD8+ T cells outnumbered, on average, those of CD4+.

Generated by immunoSEQ multiplex PCR, the TCRdb table keeps only in-frame clones and is missing some. The sample holds around 63,000 clones, 75% to 90% seen once. V was clipped by 5 bases and J by 6 bases; unmatched bases: 9. The CDR3 runs to 16 residues. Germline values: CDR1 SGHTA, CDR2 FQGTGA. The rearrangement uses TRBV7-3 and TRBJ2-4, with 11 bases identical to TRBD2. This sequence was found in an adult with an advanced solid tumor such as melanoma, head and neck, liver or kidney cancer. Material: CD4+ or CD8+ T cells sorted from blood, obtained in a trial of the OX40 agonist ivuxolimab. The CDR3 is CASSLNGGLAGNIQYF. DNA of the CDR3: TGTGCCAGCAGCCTAAACGGAGGACTAGCGGGAAACATTCAGTACTTC.